The rows below give T cell receptor beta chains drawn from one sample of a study of OX40 agonist ivuxolimab in advanced cancers. Data came from immunoSEQ multiplex PCR; TCRdb stores just in-frame clones and leaves some out. This table has about 77,000 clones, approximately 85% appearing once. Specimen: CD4+ or CD8+ T cells sorted from blood, collected in a trial of the OX40 agonist ivuxolimab. These receptors all stem from an adult with an advanced solid tumor such as melanoma, head and neck, liver or kidney cancer. CDR3s leave out the opening cysteine and the closing phenylalanine or tryptophan. The order of the fields is J gene, V gene, clone size, CDR3 protein. The size of a clone is reported for some rows only, either as once, few or many, or as a class for expanded clones.

TRBJ2-3 TRBV7-9 NA ASSSHKTGTDTQY
TRBJ2-6 TRBV9 once ASSSRMTGAGSGANVLT
TRBJ2-3 TRBV7-3 NA ASSTGTGVTDTQY
TRBJ1-6 TRBV11-2 NA ASSLGRNSPLH
TRBJ2-7 TRBV30 NA ACSRGRVDYEQY
TRBJ1-1 TRBV5-8 NA ASMRRDPSAF
TRBJ1-1 TRBV30 NA AWGQRDTEAF
TRBJ2-5 TRBV30 NA AWTLLETQY
TRBJ2-7 TRBV19 once ASSIRGQGNEQY
TRBJ1-1 TRBV19 NA ASSIGGRGTEAF
TRBJ1-6 TRBV6-1 NA ASRRISSYNSPLH
TRBJ2-7 TRBV28 NA ASSFPTSGRLNEQY
TRBJ2-3 TRBV7-8 NA ASSDRGPSDTQY
TRBJ1-4 TRBV19 NA ASSIGQGGTNEKLF
TRBJ2-2 TRBV7-6 NA ASSLWREGELF
TRBJ2-7 TRBV5-1 NA ASRLAGAVGEQY
TRBJ2-5 TRBV28 NA ASRTVQETQY
TRBJ2-7 TRBV19 NA ASSLETSYEQY
TRBJ2-7 TRBV18 NA ASSIGGGEQYEQY
TRBJ1-1 TRBV7-2 NA ASSLQGGVNTEAF
TRBJ2-3 TRBV9 NA ASSVGPSWGADTQY
TRBJ1-5 TRBV2 NA ASTKEVGIRGGQPQH
TRBJ1-1 TRBV5-8 NA ASSPAGRGEAF
TRBJ2-7 TRBV10-3 NA AIGDFPSSYEQY
TRBJ2-3 TRBV5-4 NA ASSSEISTDTQY
TRBJ1-2 TRBV28 NA ASRFTGGSGYT
TRBJ2-3 TRBV7-9 NA ASSLTGVADTDTQY
TRBJ2-5 TRBV18 NA ASSPSGGETQY
TRBJ2-3 TRBV5-8 once ASSFYRGRDTQY
TRBJ2-7 TRBV19 NA ASSMTSGTYEQY
TRBJ2-1 TRBV9 NA ASSVGGLAGGYNEQF
TRBJ1-3 TRBV5-4 NA ASSPGLYSGNTIY
TRBJ2-7 TRBV30 NA AWSARQVTGVREQY
TRBJ2-2 TRBV5-4 NA ASSPGVHTGELF
TRBJ1-3 TRBV19 once ASKHGSGNTIY
TRBJ1-4 TRBV9 once ASSVTANEKLF
TRBJ2-3 TRBV18 NA ASSPWTGVSTDTQY
TRBJ2-7 TRBV7-8 NA ASSRRTSGSHDEQY
TRBJ1-2 TRBV6-5 few ASSPRLGGNYGYT
TRBJ2-3 TRBV7-3 NA ASSARQASEY
TRBJ2-2 TRBV9 NA ASRDGNANTGELF
TRBJ2-2 TRBV5-1 NA ASRTGTGELF
TRBJ2-3 TRBV7-8 NA ASSPPGGRTDTQY
TRBJ2-7 TRBV11-2 NA ASSLDHYEQY
TRBJ2-7 TRBV28 once ASSPSIQQY